Shown below are 8 T cell receptor beta chains from a single sample sequenced in a study of blood T cells in healthy people across ages. With a J-beta primer mix and a sample-barcoded 5' primer, a second PCR ran about 7 to 12 cycles. In TCRdb, the 5' RACE reads were re-called with MiXCR into one record per CDR3 protein. Counted here are 1.5 million or so distinct CDR3 sequences, 42% occurring once; the ten biggest clones make up 7.9%. Sequencing input: blood. The receptors were sampled from a young woman in good health.

The chain combines TRBV20-1 with TRBJ2-1; D ambiguous. The J call is in doubt because the DNA end fits TRBJ2-7 better. This CDR3 contains 15 residues. CDR1 and CDR2 (germline): DFQATT, SNEGSKA (reference sequence). The CDR3, as DNA: TGCAGTGCTAGAGATTACGCCGGCTCCTACAATGAGCAGTACTTC. It encodes CSARDYAGSYNEQYF.

The chain combines TRBV20-1 with TRBJ2-5; the match to TRBD1 covers 9 bases. The CDR3 consists of 15 residues. J gave up 7 bases and V 0 bases, and 9 bases lay outside the gene matches. Germline loops: CDR1 DFQATT, CDR2 SNEGSKA (reference sequence). The CDR3 reads CSARDNRGPLGTQYF. The DNA of the CDR3 is TGCAGTGCTAGAGATAACAGGGGGCCTCTCGGGACCCAGTACTTC.

The chain carries TRBV28 and TRBJ1-3; D gene uncertain. The CDR3 has 13 residues. The germline V gene encodes CDR1 MDHEN and CDR2 SYDVKM. Between the trimmed V and J ends, which lost 4 bases and 3 bases, there was a span of 7 bases. The CDR3 region is CASSCSDGNTIYF. The CDR3 DNA is TGTGCCAGCAGTTGCTCAGATGGAAACACCATATATTTT.

This clonotype was counted a few times. The gene calls are TRBV9 and TRBJ1-4; D perhaps matches TRBD1 (5 bases). Germline CDR1 and CDR2: SGDLS and YYNGEE. V dropped 3 bases and J dropped 10 bases, with 13 bases sitting between them. The CDR3 runs to 13 residues. The DNA of the CDR3 is TGTGCCAGCAGCGAGGGCAGGGAAGGAAAACTGTTTTTT. Its protein is CASSEGREGKLFF.

The CDR3 DNA reads TGTGCCACAAGCCGGACAGGGAGTACCTACGAGCAGTACTTC. It codes for CATSRTGSTYEQYF. The genes are TRBV15 and TRBJ2-4, with 8 bases matching TRBD1. TRBJ2-7 matches the DNA end more closely, so the J call is doubtful. This CDR3 is built from 14 residues. Germline CDR1 reads LNHNV; CDR2 reads YYDKDF (reference sequence).

This clonotype was detected a few times. The V call is TRBV11-2, the J call TRBJ2-7; 7 bases align to TRBD2. Germline-derived CDR1 and CDR2 are SGHAT and FQNNGV. The V segment lost 6 bases and the J segment 6 bases; nucleotides outside the gene matches: 14. This CDR3 spans 15 amino acids. The CDR3 sequence is CASSQLLGLVLEQYF. For the CDR3, the DNA is TGTGCCAGCAGTCAGCTCCTAGGACTAGTTCTCGAGCAGTACTTC.

This clonotype was observed a few times. This chain links TRBV3-1 with TRBJ2-3, with TRBD1 matching 12 bases. Germline CDR1 LGHDT, CDR2 YNNKEL (reference sequence). The CDR3 covers 16 residues. After removal of 5 bases from V and 4 bases from J, the junction contained 7 bases not matched to a gene. The CDR3 is CASSFRDRGLADTQYF. CDR3 nucleotide sequence: TGTGCCAGCAGCTTCCGGGACAGGGGGCTCGCAGATACGCAGTATTTT.

A few counts support this clonotype. The chain joins TRBV4-1 to TRBJ2-7; 7 positions match TRBD1. CDR1 and CDR2 (germline): MGHRA, YSYEKL. This CDR3 has 15 amino acids. Trimming took 4 bases from V and 1 from J; bases not matched to a gene: 7. CDR3 nucleotides: TGCGCCAGCAGCCCCACAGGGGATCTATCCTACGAGCAGTACTTC. Protein: CASSPTGDLSYEQYF.